Listed below are T cell receptor beta chains from one sample, sequenced in a study of cytomegalovirus exposure and HLA in healthy donors. This table comes from immunoSEQ multiplex PCR, and its TCRdb copy is limited to in-frame clones, with some not included. The table includes 140,000 or so clones, over 65% detected once. Sequenced material: PBMCs. The receptors shown here come from a female donor in good health and CMV-seronegative. Both conserved end residues are part of each CDR3. D genes are given only for firm matches. The size entry is marked missing in some rows and otherwise reads once, few, many or a size class.

>NA|TRBV30|TRBD2|TRBJ2-1
CAWSVEGRREGGRNNEQFF
TGTGCCTGGAGTGTCGAGGGAAGACGGGAGGGTGGTAGAAACAATGAGCAGTTCTTC
>NA|TRBV6-1|NA|TRBJ1-3
CASTGLNTIYF
TGTGCCAGCACAGGGTTAAACACCATATATTTT
>NA|TRBV6-5|NA|TRBJ1-6
CASSGGAPLHF
TGTGCCAGCAGTGGGGGGGCACCCCTCCACTTT
>NA|TRBV21-1|NA|TRBJ1-5
CASTRLSNQPQHF
TGTGCCAGCACCCGTTTGAGCAATCAGCCCCAGCATTTT
>NA|TRBV5-1|TRBD2|TRBJ2-1
CASSPLAGPTYNEQFF
TGCGCCAGCAGCCCGTTAGCGGGTCCAACCTACAATGAGCAGTTCTTC
>NA|TRBV9|TRBD1|TRBJ1-4
CASSEGGTANEKLFF
TGTGCCAGCAGCGAAGGCGGGACAGCCAATGAAAAACTGTTTTTT
>NA|TRBV10-3|TRBD2|TRBJ2-7
CAISESRGGFYEQYF
TGTGCCATCAGTGAGTCCCGGGGGGGCTTCTACGAGCAGTACTTC
>NA|TRBV11-2|NA|TRBJ2-3
CASSLRGFSTDTQYF
TGTGCCAGCAGCTTGCGGGGATTTAGCACAGATACGCAGTATTTT
>few|TRBV5-4|TRBD2|TRBJ2-3
CASSRGGQDTQYF
TGTGCCAGCAGCCGGGGGGGCCAAGATACGCAGTATTTT
>NA|TRBV5-1|TRBD2|TRBJ2-2
CASNRGGLNTGELFF
TGCGCCAGCAACCGCGGGGGACTGAACACCGGGGAGCTGTTTTTT
>NA|TRBV10-1|TRBD1|TRBJ1-6
CASSGGTGNSPLHF
TGCGCCAGCAGTGGGGGGACAGGCAATTCACCCCTCCACTTT
>NA|TRBV5-1|TRBD1|TRBJ2-2
CASSLKGASNTGELFF
TGCGCCAGCAGCTTGAAGGGGGCCTCGAACACCGGGGAGCTGTTTTTT
>once|TRBV21-1|NA|TRBJ2-7
CASSKVRGLPPYEQYF
TGTGCCAGCAGCAAAGTAAGGGGCCTTCCACCCTACGAGCAGTACTTC
>NA|TRBV19|NA|TRBJ1-1
CASSIDQTPGTEAFF
TGTGCCAGTAGTATAGATCAGACCCCGGGCACTGAAGCTTTCTTT
>NA|TRBV7-3|NA|TRBJ2-3
CASSQLGTDTQYF
TGTGCCAGCAGCCAACTAGGGACAGATACGCAGTATTTT
>NA|TRBV5-5|TRBD2|TRBJ2-1
CASSPLAGAYNEQFF
TGTGCCAGCAGCCCACTAGCGGGAGCTTACAATGAGCAGTTCTTC
>NA|TRBV6-5|TRBD1|TRBJ2-1
CASSYLRGTGDNEQFF
TGTGCCAGCAGTTACCTCCGTGGGACAGGGGACAATGAGCAGTTCTTC
>NA|TRBV30|NA|TRBJ1-6
CAWAIPGSRNSPLHF
TGTGCCTGGGCCATACCTGGGAGCCGGAATTCACCCCTCCACTTT
>NA|TRBV9|NA|TRBJ1-2
CASSADSFRNYGYTF
TGTGCCAGCAGCGCCGACAGTTTCCGAAACTATGGCTACACCTTC
>NA|TRBV10-3|TRBD2|TRBJ2-5
CAISTSGIQETQYF
TGTGCCATCAGCACTAGCGGAATACAAGAGACCCAGTACTTC
>NA|TRBV30|TRBD1|TRBJ1-6
CAWSPNRGDSPLHF
TGTGCCTGGAGTCCTAACAGGGGGGATTCACCCCTCCACTTT
>NA|TRBV7-9|TRBD1|TRBJ2-2
CASSSDRGTGELFF
TGTGCCAGCAGCTCCGACAGGGGGACCGGGGAGCTGTTTTTT
>NA|TRBV12-5|TRBD1|TRBJ1-3
CASGLEFRDSGNTIYF
TGTGCTAGTGGTTTGGAGTTCCGGGACAGCGGAAACACCATATATTTT
>NA|TRBV10-3|TRBD1|TRBJ1-2
CAIGTVGDSSYGYTF
TGTGCCATCGGGACAGTAGGGGACTCGAGCTATGGCTACACCTTC
>NA|TRBV4-2|NA|TRBJ2-4
CASSQGGPIQYF
TGTGCCAGCAGCCAGGGGGGGCCCATTCAGTACTTC
>NA|TRBV5-4|NA|TRBJ2-2
CASSTRLERNPGELFF
TGTGCCAGCAGCACACGACTAGAGCGAAACCCCGGGGAGCTGTTTTTT
>NA|TRBV7-8|TRBD2|TRBJ2-5
CASSLVLAGETQYF
TGTGCCAGCAGCTTAGTCTTAGCGGGAGAGACCCAGTACTTC
>NA|TRBV5-1|NA|TRBJ1-1
CASSISRRGAPDTEAFF
TGCGCCAGCAGCATCTCGAGGCGGGGGGCCCCGGACACTGAAGCTTTCTTT
>once|TRBV27|TRBD1|TRBJ2-1
CASSFSGTGFYNEQFF
TGTGCCAGCAGTTTCTCCGGGACAGGGTTCTACAATGAGCAGTTCTTC
>NA|TRBV6-5|NA|TRBJ1-2
CASSYSREANYGYTF
TGTGCCAGCAGTTACTCGAGGGAGGCTAACTATGGCTACACCTTC
>NA|TRBV28|TRBD1|TRBJ2-2
CASSLTGITGELFF
TGTGCCAGCAGTTTGACAGGGATCACCGGGGAGCTGTTTTTT
>NA|TRBV15|NA|TRBJ1-1
CATSRWAPQRGAEAFF
TGTGCCACCAGCAGATGGGCTCCACAGCGGGGGGCTGAAGCTTTCTTT
>NA|TRBV19|TRBD1|TRBJ1-5
CASGDWTGVGGNQPQHF
TGTGCCAGTGGGGACTGGACAGGGGTTGGGGGAAATCAGCCCCAGCATTTT
>NA|TRBV18|NA|TRBJ2-1
CASSPLPMDEQFF
TGTGCCAGCTCACCGTTGCCTATGGATGAGCAGTTCTTC
>NA|TRBV7-3|NA|TRBJ2-1
CASSSEGVSSYNEQFF
TGTGCCAGCAGCTCCGAAGGGGTGAGCTCCTACAATGAGCAGTTCTTC
>NA|TRBV19|TRBD1|TRBJ1-3
CASSIGQVGVGGNTIYF
TGTGCCAGTAGTATTGGACAGGTGGGCGTCGGTGGAAACACCATATATTTT
>NA|TRBV7-6|TRBD2|TRBJ2-3
CASSLDGGAGDTQYF
TGTGCCAGCAGCTTAGACGGGGGGGCCGGAGATACGCAGTATTTT
>NA|TRBV30|NA|TRBJ2-3
CAWSVGGGEDTQYF
TGTGCCTGGAGTGTCGGAGGAGGGGAAGATACGCAGTATTTT
>once|TRBV19|TRBD2|TRBJ2-6
CASSTWTSGGRGANVLTF
TGTGCCAGTAGTACTTGGACTAGCGGGGGGAGAGGGGCCAACGTCCTGACTTTC
>NA|TRBV19|TRBD2|TRBJ2-7
CASSFQGLAGTSYEQYF
TGTGCCAGTAGTTTCCAGGGACTAGCGGGGACCTCCTACGAGCAGTACTTC
>NA|TRBV6-1|TRBD2|TRBJ2-1
CASSEEGTSGYNEQFF
TGTGCCAGCAGTGAAGAAGGGACTAGCGGATACAATGAGCAGTTCTTC
>NA|TRBV5-4|TRBD1|TRBJ1-2
CASSPGQGNYGYTF
TGTGCCAGCAGCCCTGGACAGGGGAACTATGGCTACACCTTC
>NA|TRBV12-2|NA|TRBJ1-4
CASRLSPGQGDEKLFF
TGTGCAAGTCGCTTGAGCCCGGGACAGGGGGATGAAAAACTGTTTTTT
>NA|TRBV19|TRBD1|TRBJ2-1
CASKTGVSSYNEQFF
TGTGCCAGTAAGACAGGGGTGAGCTCCTACAATGAGCAGTTCTTC
>NA|TRBV27|NA|TRBJ1-5
CASSTQGLLNQPQHF
TGTGCCAGCAGTACCCAGGGATTACTAAATCAGCCCCAGCATTTT
>NA|TRBV19|TRBD2|TRBJ2-7
CASSRGLAGGPGIYEQYF
TGTGCCAGTAGTCGCGGACTAGCGGGGGGGCCGGGGATCTACGAGCAGTACTTC
>few|TRBV6-5|TRBD1|TRBJ2-7
CASSYSRDRTYEQYF
TGTGCCAGCAGTTACTCGAGGGACAGGACCTACGAGCAGTACTTC
>NA|TRBV7-6|TRBD2|TRBJ2-1
CASSFTGTSGGPSPYNEQFF
TGTGCCAGCAGCTTCACCGGGACTAGCGGGGGGCCCTCACCCTACAATGAGCAGTTCTTC
>NA|TRBV27|NA|TRBJ1-6
CATTTSSYNSPLHF
TGTGCCACCACGACAAGCTCCTATAATTCACCCCTCCACTTT
>NA|TRBV9|TRBD1|TRBJ2-7
CASSLRTGEGDEQYF
TGTGCCAGCAGCTTACGGACAGGGGAGGGAGACGAGCAGTACTTC
>NA|TRBV11-2|TRBD1|TRBJ1-1
CASRRTGGTEAFF
TGTGCCAGCAGAAGGACAGGGGGCACTGAAGCTTTCTTT
>NA|TRBV6-6|TRBD1|TRBJ1-5
CASRGTGRNQPQHF
TGTGCCAGCAGGGGGACAGGGCGCAATCAGCCCCAGCATTTT